The subject of this entry is one T cell receptor (beta chain). Its antigen specificity is not known. Per-base quality was not reported, and no clone a single base away is much larger than it. TCRbeta CDR3 regions were amplified from genomic DNA using the immunoSEQ Assay, a bias-controlled multiplex PCR. From the authors' description of their analysis: Nucleated cell counts per sample were estimated from amplification of reference gene primers within the assay. To quantify the absolute abundance of each unique TCRbeta CDR3 rearrangement, sequence reads were collapsed and filtered. For each sample, productive Simpson clonality was calculated as the square root of Simpson's diversity index over productive rearrangements. Not all clones reach the TCRdb copy of this immuneACCESS table, which keeps in-frame sequences only. Checked studies attribute under half of the gap to unresolved V genes and leave the rest unexplained. That table is the source of V, J and clone size, and D and trimming were worked out from the DNA. The sample table lists 280,000 or so clones, 85% of them with a count of one. The ten largest make up roughly 14% of the sample.

This specimen comes from a study of blood T cell repertoires in COVID-19 (dated by TCRdb to about 2020). With regard to the full study: Samples covering the acute and convalescent phases of COVID-19 were provided by collaborators in the United States, Italy and Spain. The prospective study material was composed of cDNA or gDNA derived from T cells, B-cell-depleted T cells, or PBMCs. Deeply sampled blood TCRbeta repertoires from subjects exposed to, actively infected with, or recovered from COVID-19 were included in the dataset. The repertoires were released in a freely available public database intended as a resource for research on the immune response to SARS-CoV-2. The samples were drawn from the first 160 participants of the ongoing ImmuneRACE study and from 950 to 1,500 subjects provided by 6 global collaborators. The sample metadata nearly always contained a de-identified subject ID, COVID-19 status, age in years and sex. Where available, HLA class I and class II types were taken from metadata supplied by the sample provider and were not determined by assay-based typing.

V and J are truncated by 6 bases and 0 bases respectively, leaving an intervening sequence of 20 bases. For CDR1 and CDR2, the germline V gene lists KGHSH and LQKENI. The CDR3 holds 17 amino acids from the cysteine to the phenylalanine. CDR3 DNA only is kept here, 51 bases in frame from base 1. What the study reported, not specific to this receptor: The quantity of clinical and demographic metadata differed by source and by participant and was supplied without curation.

Collaborating institutions collected whole blood in K2EDTA tubes following their own protocols. For TCRbeta analysis, collaborators shipped samples in one of three forms: frozen whole blood, isolated PBMCs, or DNA extracted from either of those sample types. Source material: peripheral blood. The chain is assembled from TRBV18 and TRBJ1-1, and TRBD1 may be the D gene, going by 6 matching bases. The source of this sequence is a human donor in a cohort sampled during active COVID-19. Here the CDR3 is given as CASSVATGIRMNTEAFF. In nucleotides, the sequence is TGTGCCAGCTCGGTCGCAACAGGGATCCGCATGAACACTGAAGCTTTCTTT.